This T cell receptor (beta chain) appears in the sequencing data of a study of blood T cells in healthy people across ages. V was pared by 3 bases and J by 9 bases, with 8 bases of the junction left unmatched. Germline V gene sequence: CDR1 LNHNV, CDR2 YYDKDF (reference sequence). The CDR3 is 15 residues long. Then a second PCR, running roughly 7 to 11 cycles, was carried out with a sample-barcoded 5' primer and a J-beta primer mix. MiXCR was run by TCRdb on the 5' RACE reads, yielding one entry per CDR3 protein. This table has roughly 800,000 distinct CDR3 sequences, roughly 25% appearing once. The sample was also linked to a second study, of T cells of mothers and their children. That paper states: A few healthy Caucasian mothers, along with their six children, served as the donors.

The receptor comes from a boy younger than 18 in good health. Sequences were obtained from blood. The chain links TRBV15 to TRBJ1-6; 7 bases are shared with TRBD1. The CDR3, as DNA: TGTGCCACCAGCAGCAGACAGGGTCGCGGTTCACCCCTCCACTTT. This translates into CATSSRQGRGSPLHF.